What follows are 16 T cell receptor beta chains derived from one specimen sequenced in a study of T cell changes during pregnancy in multiple sclerosis. Sequencing used immunoSEQ multiplex PCR; TCRdb keeps in-frame clones, though not all of them. The sample includes around 30,000 clones, about 90% of them seen just once. This specimen was CD8+ T cells from peripheral blood mononuclear cells, taken before pregnancy. The receptor source for this set is a female donor with multiple sclerosis, enrolled in a pregnancy study.

J is TRBJ2-5 and V is TRBV19; D might be TRBD1 (6 bases). V gave up 1 base and J gave up 5 bases, with 17 bases separating them. The CDR3 spans 16 residues. In germline, CDR1 is LNHDA, CDR2 SQIVND (reference sequence). The CDR3 loop reads CASSIGQGRRAETQYF. The DNA of the CDR3 is TGTGCCAGTAGTATAGGCCAGGGGCGCCGGGCGGAGACCCAGTACTTC.

The J gene is TRBJ2-7, the V gene TRBV7-9; D possibly corresponds to TRBD2 (5 bases). Trimming cost V 5 bases and J 2 bases, with 19 bases left between them. CDR3 length: 16 residues. The germline CDR1 and CDR2 sequences are SEHNR and FQNEAQ (reference sequence). The DNA of the CDR3 is TGTGCCAGCAGCCTCCTTCGGGAAGAGGATACCTACGAGCAGTACTTC. It yields the protein CASSLLREEDTYEQYF.

The chain joins TRBV7-9 to TRBJ2-4, with unresolved D. The CDR3 consists of 14 residues. Germline CDR1 reads SEHNR; CDR2 reads FQNEAQ (reference sequence). Trimming shortened V by 2 bases and J by 9 bases, and 14 bases separated the two germline ends. In DNA form, the CDR3 reads TGTGCCAGCAGCTTAAGCGAATCATTCGGCATTCAGTACTTC. Encoded protein: CASSLSESFGIQYF.

This clone was picked up one time. The chain employs TRBV27 and TRBJ1-1, with D unresolved. CDR1 MNHEY and CDR2 SMNVEV come from the germline V gene (reference sequence). CDR3 length: 13 amino acids. Trimming stripped 2 bases from V and 4 bases from J, with 8 bases between. The CDR3, as DNA: TGTGCCAGCAGTTTAGCTACGGGCACTGAAGCTTTCTTT. Protein: CASSLATGTEAFF.

The table lists this clone with a few counts. The chain couples TRBV7-3 to TRBJ2-7, with D possibly being TRBD2 (6 bases). Trimming shortened V by 5 bases and J by 2 bases, and 13 bases separated the two germline ends. This CDR3 has 14 amino acids. The germline gives CDR1 SGHTA, CDR2 FQGTGA. The CDR3 spells CASSPGLGTYEQYF. For the CDR3, the DNA is TGTGCCAGCAGCCCGGGACTCGGCACCTACGAGCAGTACTTC.

The chain couples TRBV5-4 to TRBJ2-4; 9 positions match TRBD1. The V gene's germline CDR1 is SGHNT and CDR2 YYREEE (reference sequence). The CDR3 has 15 amino acids. The trim removed 0 bases at V and 9 bases at J, leaving 7 bases unmatched. The CDR3 protein is CASSLGGQGLGIQYF. The CDR3, as DNA: TGTGCCAGCAGCTTGGGGGGACAGGGATTGGGCATTCAGTACTTC.

CDR3 nucleotide sequence: TGCAGCGCTTGGGGGGAGGGCCCTTTCTACAATGAGCAGTTCTTC. Translated: CSAWGEGPFYNEQFF. The chain joins TRBV29-1 to TRBJ2-1, with TRBD2 identical over 7 bases. V lost 7 bases, J lost 3 bases, and 12 bases stayed unmatched. The CDR3 sequence is 15 residues long. Germline lookup yields CDR1 SQVTM and CDR2 ANQGSEA.

V and J are TRBV27 and TRBJ2-7; 9 positions agree with TRBD2. This CDR3 has 13 residues. Germline CDR1 and CDR2: MNHEY and SMNVEV (reference sequence). V trimming: 5 bases; J trimming: 2 bases; junction bases outside the gene matches: 1. The CDR3 loop is CASSLAGTYEQYF. The CDR3 DNA is TGTGCCAGCAGTCTAGCGGGAACCTACGAGCAGTACTTC.

This chain connects TRBV6-1 to TRBJ2-1; the match to TRBD2 covers 14 bases. The CDR3 sequence is 14 residues long. V lost 7 bases and J lost 9; bases outside the gene matches: 5. CDR1 and CDR2 (germline): MNHNS, SASEGT. CDR3 region: CASTGTSGSSEQFF. In DNA form, the CDR3 reads TGTGCCAGCACCGGGACTAGCGGGAGTTCTGAGCAGTTCTTC.

The rearrangement uses TRBV28 and TRBJ2-7; D is unresolved. This CDR3 comprises 13 residues. V lost 11 bases, J lost 1 base, and 15 bases lay in between. Looked up from germline, CDR1 is MDHEN and CDR2 is SYDVKM. CDR3 DNA sequence: TGTGCCGGGTCCGGGTACCAGTCCTACGAGCAGTACTTC. Translating gives CAGSGYQSYEQYF. The full variable domain, with the rest looked up from reference TRBV28 and TRBJ2-7, is DVKVTQSSRYLVKRTGEKVFLECVQDMDHENMFWYRQDPGLGLRLIYFSYDVKMKEKGDIPEGYSVSREKKERFSLILESASTNQTSMYLCAGSGYQSYEQYFGPGTRLTVT.

This chain uses TRBV7-9 with TRBJ1-2, with 8 nucleotides matching TRBD1. CDR1 and CDR2 from the germline V gene are SEHNR and FQNEAQ (reference sequence). The CDR3 contains 15 residues. Germline trimming cut 1 base from V and 3 bases from J; bases unmatched to any gene: 4. The DNA for the CDR3 is TGTGCCAGCAGCTTAGGCCCCAGGGGGCACTATGGCTACACCTTC. It specifies CASSLGPRGHYGYTF. Full variable domain (outside the CDR3, taken from reference TRBV7-9 and TRBJ1-2): DTGVSQNPRHKITKRGQNVTFRCDPISEHNRLYWYRQTLGQGPEFLTYFQNEAQLEKSRLLSDRFSAERPKGSFSTLEIQRTEQGDSAMYLCASSLGPRGHYGYTFGSGTRLTVV.

V gene TRBV27 combines with J gene TRBJ2-1, with 13 bases matching TRBD2. CDR1 is MNHEY, CDR2 SMNVEV, per germline (reference sequence). The CDR3 length is 17 residues. The J segment lost 0 bases and the V segment lost 7 bases, leaving 6 bases of the junction unmatched. The DNA of the CDR3 is TGTGCCAGCACTACTACTAGCGGGAGGGCCTCCTACAATGAGCAGTTCTTC. Its translation is CASTTTSGRASYNEQFF.

The J gene is TRBJ1-1, the V gene TRBV19, with D perhaps TRBD1 (5 bases). The CDR3 totals 15 residues. Trimming removed 6 bases at V and 1 base at J, with 15 bases between. The germline CDR1 and CDR2 sequences are LNHDA and SQIVND (reference sequence). The DNA of the CDR3 is TGTGCCAGTAGCTCGCGGGACGCCGCGAACACTGAAGCTTTCTTT. This encodes CASSSRDAANTEAFF.

CDR3 bases: TGTGCCAGCAGCCAAGTTGGGGGTACGGGGGATGAGCAGTTCTTC. It is translated as CASSQVGGTGDEQFF. This chain uses TRBV14 with TRBJ2-1, with D tentatively TRBD2 (6 bases). CDR3 length equals 15 residues. Germline CDR1 SGHDN, CDR2 FVKESK. Deletions cut 1 base from V and 8 bases from J, with 15 bases between.

The V call is TRBV29-1, the J call TRBJ2-1; 9 nucleotides match TRBD2. Germline lookup yields CDR1 SQVTM and CDR2 ANQGSEA. V lost 5 bases to trimming and J lost 0 bases; unmatched junction nucleotides: 8. The CDR3 is 16 amino acids. CDR3 DNA: TGCAGCGTTTTAGGCGGGAGGGCCAGCTCCTACAATGAGCAGTTCTTC. Translation gives CSVLGGRASSYNEQFF.

This sequence joins TRBV7-9 and TRBJ2-1; weak D call: TRBD2 (6 bases). The CDR3 has 17 amino acids. Germline V lookup: CDR1 SEHNR, CDR2 FQNEAQ (reference sequence). Trimming stripped 6 bases from V and 4 bases from J, with 22 bases between. The CDR3 sequence is CASSTSPARWFYNEQFF. The CDR3 nucleotides are TGTGCCAGCAGTACTAGCCCCGCCCGATGGTTTTACAATGAGCAGTTCTTC.